The 8 T cell receptor beta chains below come from one sample, sequenced in a study of shared clonotypes between healthy human individuals. Naive CD8 populations comprised CD45RO-negative cells positively selected for CCR7, excluding terminally differentiated effector memory CD45RA+ cells. Using immunoSEQ multiplex PCR, the repertoire was profiled, and TCRdb retains in-frame clones only, with some absent. The sample yields approximately 1.9 million clones, around 93% seen once. Sample: naive CD8+ T cells from PBMCs. These receptors originate from a man aged 18 to 29 in good health. Some clones in this sample may be carry-over from other donors' samples.

The rearrangement joins TRBV4-3 to TRBJ1-2; 7 bases are shared with TRBD1. Germline loops: CDR1 LGHNA, CDR2 YSLEER. The V and J ends lost 0 bases and 3 bases, in that order; junction bases with no gene match: 7. This CDR3 is built from 16 residues. The CDR3 loop reads CASSQDEGQYDYGYTF. The CDR3 DNA sequence: TGCGCCAGCAGCCAAGATGAGGGACAGTATGACTATGGCTACACCTTC.

The chain carries TRBV7-2 and TRBJ2-1, with D possibly matching TRBD2 (5 bases). Between the trimmed V and J ends, which lost 3 bases and 10 bases, there was a span of 10 bases. The CDR3 has 12 residues. CDR1 is SGHTA and CDR2 is FQGNSA in the germline V gene. This CDR3 is CASSFSGIEQFF. The CDR3 DNA sequence: TGTGCCAGCAGCTTTTCGGGGATAGAGCAGTTCTTC. The complete variable domain, with remaining parts taken from reference TRBV7-2 and TRBJ2-1, reads GAGVSQSPSNKVTEKGKDVELRCDPISGHTALYWYRQSLGQGLEFLIYFQGNSAPDKSGLPSDRFSAERTGGSVSTLTIQRTQQEDSAVYLCASSFSGIEQFFGPGTRLTVL.

As regards this clone: Within the sample, other DNA sequences also encode this same CDR3. This rearrangement joins TRBV29-1 to TRBJ2-1; D is possibly TRBD1 (6 bases). CDR1 and CDR2 (germline): SQVTM, ANQGSEA. Trimming took 6 bases from V and 7 from J, leaving 7 bases between them. The CDR3 contains 10 residues. CDR3 in amino acids: CSVQGNEQFF. The CDR3 nucleotides are TGCAGCGTACAGGGAAATGAGCAGTTCTTC.

This chain uses TRBV6-5 with TRBJ2-2; possible D gene TRBD2, 5 bases. Trimming left V 0 bases short and J 6 bases short, with 11 bases between. The CDR3 length is 15 residues. Germline lookup yields CDR1 MNHEY and CDR2 SVGAGI. CDR3 amino acids: CASSYSIRGSGELFF. The CDR3 region has the DNA TGTGCCAGCAGTTACTCGATCCGGGGTTCCGGGGAGCTGTTTTTT.

This clone was seen a single time. This rearrangement joins TRBV5-1 to TRBJ2-7; no reliable D call. Germline V lookup: CDR1 SGHRS, CDR2 YFSETQ. The CDR3 has 14 residues. V lost 2 bases and J 2 bases, leaving 11 bases between the germline ends. CDR3 sequence: CASSFPDSTYEQYF. The CDR3 DNA reads as TGCGCCAGCAGCTTCCCCGACTCAACCTACGAGCAGTACTTC.

The CDR3 region is CASRIAGGSETQYF. The CDR3 bases are TGTGCCAGCAGGATAGCGGGAGGTTCAGAGACCCAGTACTTC. The chain joins TRBV28 to TRBJ2-5, with 10 bases that match TRBD2. Per the germline V gene, CDR1 is MDHEN and CDR2 is SYDVKM. Trimming at V came to 6 bases and at J to 4 bases, leaving 5 bases not matched to a gene. There are 14 residues in the CDR3.

The rearrangement links TRBV27 to TRBJ2-7; weak D call: TRBD2 (6 bases). This CDR3 region has 17 residues. V lost 3 bases and J lost 4, with 22 bases in between. Germline V gene lookup returns CDR1 MNHEY and CDR2 SMNVEV (reference sequence). CDR3 amino acids: CASSFAVGGSGSYEQYF. Here the CDR3 DNA reads TGTGCCAGCAGTTTTGCCGTCGGAGGGAGCGGGTCGTACGAGCAGTACTTC.

The CDR3 nucleotides are TGTGCCAGCAGGCCGGGGCTCCTGCACGGCGAGCAGTACTTC. It specifies CASRPGLLHGEQYF. This chain joins TRBV27 and TRBJ2-7, with D possibly called TRBD1 or TRBD2 (5 bases each). Germline CDR1 is MNHEY and CDR2 is SMNVEV (reference sequence). This CDR3 contains 14 residues. V was clipped by 6 bases and J by 6 bases, with 18 bases between them.